One sample yielded the 25 T cell receptor beta chains listed below, sequenced in a study of human T cells and chemical hapten exposure. Time point described: patch test 1, 2 weeks after DPC sensitization. This sample's treatment: therapeutic diphenylcyclopropenone sensitization with weekly scalp DPC. MiXCR was run by TCRdb on the RACE reads, yielding one entry per CDR3 protein. The sample has 65,000 to 85,000 distinct CDR3 sequences; about an eighth are singletons. The sequencing used whole blood, collected in connection with sensitization to the hapten diphenylcyclopropenone (DPC). The source is a woman aged 60-75 years with alopecia areata. Some clones in this sample may be carry-over from other donors' samples.

This clonotype has a handful of counts. J is TRBJ1-2 and V is TRBV29-1; D remains unclear. CDR3 length equals 12 residues. CDR1 is SQVTM and CDR2 is ANQGSEA in the germline V gene. Trimming took off 7 bases at V and 4 bases at J, with 13 bases between the two ends. CDR3 DNA sequence: TGCAGCGAATCGAAGGAGGGCTATGGCTACACCTTC. Translated: CSESKEGYGYTF. The variable domain in full, completed from reference TRBV29-1 and TRBJ1-2, reads SAVISQKPSRDICQRGTSLTIQCQVDSQVTMMFWYRQQPGQSLTLIATANQGSEATYESGFVIDKFPISRPNLTFSTLTVSNMSPEDSSIYLCSESKEGYGYTFGSGTRLTVV.

This clonotype was counted between two and nine times. The V call is TRBV20-1, the J call TRBJ1-5, with D perhaps TRBD1 (5 bases). V lost 7 bases, J lost 0 bases, and 16 bases lay in between. This CDR3 contains 15 residues. Germline V CDR1 and CDR2: DFQATT, SNEGSKA (reference sequence). The CDR3 loop reads CSVTGHENSNQPQHF. Here the CDR3 DNA reads TGCAGTGTAACAGGTCACGAAAATAGCAATCAGCCCCAGCATTTT.

This clonotype is deemed medium-sized. The chain joins TRBV2 to TRBJ2-1; a possible D gene is TRBD1 (5 bases). The CDR3 spans 15 residues. Germline values: CDR1 SNHLY, CDR2 FYNNEI. Trimming pared 2 bases from V and 2 bases from J, leaving 10 bases between. This CDR3 reads CASSESREPYNEQFF. DNA of the CDR3: TGTGCCAGCAGTGAATCCAGGGAACCCTACAATGAGCAGTTCTTC.

The chain employs TRBV7-9 and TRBJ2-1; D might be TRBD2 (5 bases). Trimming took 4 bases from V and 7 from J, leaving 17 bases between them. In germline, CDR1 is SEHNR, CDR2 FQNEAQ (reference sequence). The length of the CDR3 is 15 residues. The CDR3 loop reads CASSYPGFSLNEQFF. The CDR3 nucleotides read TGTGCCAGCAGCTATCCGGGATTTTCCCTTAATGAGCAGTTCTTC.

This clonotype was observed at least ten times. The chain couples TRBV3-1 to TRBJ2-2, with D hard to call. Germline loops: CDR1 LGHDT, CDR2 YNNKEL (reference sequence). The CDR3 runs 14 residues. Trimming stripped 4 bases from V and 4 bases from J, with 10 bases between. The CDR3 protein is CASSLGRSTGELFF. As DNA, the CDR3 is TGTGCCAGCAGCCTGGGTCGTTCCACCGGGGAGCTGTTTTTT.

The CDR3 protein is CASSLPPGDDNEQFF. The CDR3 DNA follows: TGTGCCAGCAGCTTGCCCCCCGGAGACGACAATGAGCAGTTCTTC. This chain uses TRBV5-4 with TRBJ2-1; D is ambiguous. The CDR3 runs 15 residues. The ends were cut back, 1 base at V and 5 bases at J, with 13 bases in the middle. CDR1 is SGHNT, CDR2 YYREEE, per germline (reference sequence).

As for this clonotype: A much larger clone differs from this one at a single base, so this may be a read error. The gene calls are TRBV6-6 and TRBJ2-7; D gene unclear. Germline lookup yields CDR1 MNHNY and CDR2 SVGAGI (reference sequence). The CDR3 contains 14 residues. Trimming stripped 4 bases from V and 6 bases from J, with 16 bases between. CDR3 sequence (DNA): TGTGCCAGCAGTTCCCAAGGACGGATGAGCGAGCAGTACTTC. Protein product: CASSSQGRMSEQYF.

This chain connects TRBV12-3 or TRBV12-4 to TRBJ2-7; D gene ambiguous. V shed 7 bases and J shed 0 bases, with 4 bases lying between them. This CDR3 region has 11 residues. Written as DNA, the CDR3 is TGTGCCAGCACCAACTCCTACGAGCAGTACTTC. Its translation is CASTNSYEQYF.

Remarks on this clonotype: The junction does not match germline at one end; this may be a read error. This chain connects TRBV7-7 to TRBJ1-1, with D hard to call. This CDR3 contains 12 residues. Germline CDR1 is SSHAT and CDR2 is FNYEAQ (reference sequence). The CDR3 sequence is CASSFWTAEAFF. Written as DNA, the CDR3 is TGTGCTAGCAGCTTCTGGACGGCTGAAGCTTTCTTT. The full variable domain, in which reference TRBV7-7 and TRBJ1-1 provide the parts outside the CDR3, is GAGVSQSPRYKVTKRGQDVTLRCDPISSHATLYWYQQALGQGPEFLTYFNYEAQPDKSGLPSDRFSAERPEGSISTLTIQRTEQRDSAMYRCASSFWTAEAFFGQGTRLTVV.

At least ten counts were recorded for this clonotype. Here the CDR3 reads CASSSRVYTIYF. CDR3 nucleotides: TGTGCCAGCAGTTCAAGGGTGTACACCATATATTTT. The V call is TRBV12-3 or TRBV12-4, the J call TRBJ1-3, with no clear D. The CDR3 spans 12 residues. Trimming shortened V by 4 bases and J by 8 bases, and 9 bases separated the two germline ends.

This clonotype has a count of ten or more. The genes are TRBV3-1 and TRBJ1-6; D gene ambiguous. CDR3 size: 15 residues. Germline CDR1 is LGHDT and CDR2 is YNNKEL (reference sequence). The germline V and J ends were trimmed by 3 bases and 3 bases, with 9 bases remaining between them. For the CDR3, the DNA is TGTGCCAGCAGCCAGCGGGCACACTATAATTCACCCCTCCACTTT. Its translation: CASSQRAHYNSPLHF. Based on the CDR3 plus reference TRBV3-1 and TRBJ1-6, the full variable domain is DTAVSQTPKYLVTQMGNDKSIKCEQNLGHDTMYWYKQDSKKFLKIMFSYNNKELIINETVPNRFSPKSPDKAHLNLHINSLELGDSAVYFCASSQRAHYNSPLHFGNGTRLTVT.

This clonotype was detected a few times. The gene calls are TRBV18 and TRBJ1-1; the match to TRBD1 covers 7 bases. This CDR3 spans 12 amino acids. Germline V CDR1 and CDR2: KGHSH, LQKENI. The J segment lost 7 bases and the V segment lost 5 bases, leaving 4 bases of the junction unmatched. The DNA for the CDR3 is TGTGCCAGCTCAACGGGACAGTATGAAGCTTTCTTT. This codes for CASSTGQYEAFF.

Only a few counts were recorded for this clonotype. The CDR3 spells CASSPSSARTTNEKLFF. The CDR3 nucleotides read TGTGCCAGCTCACCATCGTCGGCCCGCACAACTAATGAAAAACTGTTTTTT. The chain links TRBV18 to TRBJ1-4; D not resolved. CDR1 KGHSH and CDR2 LQKENI come from the germline V gene. V shed 2 bases and J shed 0 bases, with 13 bases lying between them. The CDR3 sequence is 17 residues long.

This sequence joins TRBV3-1 and TRBJ2-7; D ambiguous. The ends were cut back, 4 bases at V and 1 base at J, with 11 bases in the middle. The CDR3 contains 14 residues. Germline loops: CDR1 LGHDT, CDR2 YNNKEL (reference sequence). The CDR3 loop reads CASSPMIGSYEQYF. Here the CDR3 DNA reads TGTGCCAGCAGCCCCATGATCGGTTCCTACGAGCAGTACTTC.

This chain joins TRBV3-1 and TRBJ2-3, with D perhaps matching TRBD2 (5 bases). The CDR3 has 14 residues. Germline loops: CDR1 LGHDT, CDR2 YNNKEL (reference sequence). V lost 6 bases, J lost 3 bases, and 13 bases lay in between. The CDR3 reads CASREDGGTDTQYF. CDR3 coding DNA: TGTGCCAGCAGGGAGGACGGAGGAACAGATACGCAGTATTTT.

This clonotype has at least ten counts. The V and J genes are TRBV27 and TRBJ1-2, with 7 bases fitting TRBD1. This CDR3 has 17 residues. The V gene's germline CDR1 is MNHEY and CDR2 SMNVEV (reference sequence). V lost 4 bases, J lost 3 bases, and 14 bases stayed unmatched. The CDR3 here is CASSSGQRSARYYGYTF. The CDR3 DNA reads as TGTGCCAGCAGTTCGGGACAGAGGTCGGCCAGATACTATGGCTACACCTTC.

This clonotype was found a few times. The rearrangement joins TRBV5-1 to TRBJ1-2, with D possibly being TRBD1 (6 bases). The V end lost 4 bases, the J end lost 5 bases, and 15 bases lay between the germline ends. CDR1 SGHRS and CDR2 YFSETQ come from the germline V gene. This CDR3 is 14 amino acids long. The CDR3 DNA sequence: TGCGCCAGCAGCCAAACAGGGTCGGGGTATGGCTACACCTTC. It codes for CASSQTGSGYGYTF.

The chain carries TRBV10-3 and TRBJ2-7; 7 bases map to TRBD1. CDR3 length: 12 residues. CDR1 is ENHRY, CDR2 SYGVKD, per germline. The CDR3 coding sequence is TGTGCGACCACCGACAGGGCCAACGAGCAGTACTTC. Translating gives CATTDRANEQYF.

This clonotype was found a few times. V is TRBV20-1 and J is TRBJ1-6, with D uncertain. Trimming removed 2 bases from V and 0 bases from J, with 5 bases in between. The CDR3 sequence is 14 residues long. Germline-derived CDR1 and CDR2 are DFQATT and SNEGSKA (reference sequence). In DNA form, the CDR3 reads TGCAGTGCTAGAAGTAGCTCCTATAATTCACCCCTCCACTTT. Amino acid sequence: CSARSSSYNSPLHF.

Worth noting for this clonotype: A read error is possible here, since a much larger clone lies one base away. Because the CDR3 is missing its conserved closing phenylalanine or tryptophan, this is likely a read error. V and J are TRBV5-5 and TRBJ2-5, with 10 bases fitting TRBD2. Germline CDR1 reads SGHKS; CDR2 reads YYEKEE (reference sequence). The trim removed 3 bases at V and 2 bases at J, leaving 7 bases unmatched. This CDR3 has 16 amino acids. Here the CDR3 reads CASSSIPSGGQETQYL. In DNA form, the CDR3 reads TGTGCCAGCAGCTCTATCCCTAGCGGGGGTCAAGAGACCCAGTACTTA.

Comments on this clonotype: This may be a read error: a much more frequent sequence differs by one nucleotide. The chain couples TRBV7-9 to TRBJ2-1; D not certain. The ends were cut back, 1 base at V and 6 bases at J, with 1 base in the middle. The CDR3 has 11 residues. Germline CDR1 is SEHNR and CDR2 is FQNEAQ (reference sequence). This CDR3 reads CASSLVNEQFF. DNA for the CDR3: TGTGCCAGCAGCTTAGTCAATGAGCAGTTCTTC.

This clonotype was recorded many times. The V call is TRBV12-3 or TRBV12-4, the J call TRBJ2-2, with D perhaps TRBD2 (6 bases). The V gene lost 11 bases and the J gene lost 4 bases, with 8 bases spanning the gap. This CDR3 has 11 residues. The CDR3, as DNA: TGTGCCTGGGGGGTCACCGGGGAGCTGTTTTTT. Protein sequence: CAWGVTGELFF.

This clonotype appeared many times. The CDR3 bases are TGCAGTGCTAGGGAACAGGGGGTGGACGGCTACACCTTC. Amino acids: CSAREQGVDGYTF. This sequence joins TRBV20-1 and TRBJ1-2; TRBD1 agrees at 8 bases. CDR1 is DFQATT and CDR2 is SNEGSKA in the germline V gene (reference sequence). The CDR3 length is 13 residues. J was trimmed by 8 bases and V by 3 bases; bases with no gene match: 8.

In its sample, this clonotype was seen many times. The rearrangement uses TRBV5-1 and TRBJ2-5; D not resolved. In germline, CDR1 is SGHRS, CDR2 YFSETQ. V lost 0 bases to trimming and J lost 3 bases, with 9 bases between them. The CDR3 runs to 14 residues. Here the CDR3 DNA reads TGCGCCAGCAGCTTGGGCCAACCGGAAGAGACCCAGTACTTC. It codes for CASSLGQPEETQYF. Full variable domain (missing parts from reference TRBV5-1 and TRBJ2-5): KAGVTQTPRYLIKTRGQQVTLSCSPISGHRSVSWYQQTPGQGLQFLFEYFSETQRNKGNFPGRFSGRQFSNSRSEMNVSTLELGDSALYLCASSLGQPEETQYFGPGTRLLVL.

The chain has TRBV19 and TRBJ1-2; D perhaps matches TRBD1 (6 bases). The CDR3 consists of 14 residues. Trimming removed 4 bases from V and 4 bases from J, with 13 bases in between. CDR1 is LNHDA and CDR2 is SQIVND in the germline V gene (reference sequence). CDR3 nucleotide sequence: TGTGCCAGTAGTACCCTAACAGGGCCCTATGGCTACACCTTC. As protein: CASSTLTGPYGYTF.